The clone carrying this TCR beta chain occurred a few times. Its antigen is as yet unknown. TCRdb redid the calling of the multiplex PCR reads with MiXCR, one entry per CDR3 protein. The data show 180,000 or so distinct CDR3 sequences, around 33% seen once. These data originate in a study of breast tumors, draining lymph nodes, adjacent tissues. Breast cancer patients provided tissue from their axillary draining lymph nodes. V shed 4 bases, J shed 7 bases, and the junction held 10 bases outside the gene matches. CDR3 length: 16 residues. CDR1 and CDR2 (germline): SGHNT, YYREEE (reference sequence). Findings of the study overall: Luminal-like breast cancer showed significantly greater tumor-nontumor repertoire similarity than basal-like breast cancer did. Tumor TCR diversity was below lymph nodes but above nontumor tissue.

This TCR was sampled from a female donor with breast cancer. Some clones in this sample may be carry-over from other donors' samples. This chain links TRBV5-4 with TRBJ2-2; 10 bases fit TRBD2. Sequencing was done on a sample of axillary lymph node tissue. In DNA, the CDR3 is TGTGCCAGCAGCACAGAGAGCGGGGGGGCCTTCGGGGAGCTGTTTTTT. It encodes CASSTESGGAFGELFF.